The 23 T cell receptor beta chains below were found in one sample sequenced in a study of CD8 T cells in Susac syndrome. It was with random hexamers that roughly 0.45 to 1 ug RNA was reverse transcribed. Via MiXCR, TCRdb re-called the immunoSEQ multiplex PCR reads, giving one row per CDR3 protein. The sample lists 84,000 or so distinct CDR3 sequences, 90% to 97% occurring once. The sequenced sample was CD8+ T cells from PBMCs. All receptors come from a human donor with Susac syndrome.

The rearrangement links TRBV20-1 to TRBJ2-7; tentatively, D is TRBD1 (6 bases). Per the germline V gene, CDR1 is DFQATT and CDR2 is SNEGSKA (reference sequence). This CDR3 region has 13 residues. With 0 bases removed from V and 1 base from J, the gap between germline ends came to 7 bases. CDR3 sequence: CSAREQGSYEQYV. The CDR3 nucleotides read TGCAGTGCTAGAGAACAGGGTTCCTACGAGCAGTACGTC.

This clonotype has a single count. This CDR3 is CSVDEGAKGYTF. CDR3 nucleotide sequence: TGCAGCGTTGATGAGGGGGCAAAGGGCTACACCTTC. The rearrangement links TRBV29-1 to TRBJ1-2; 7 nucleotides line up with TRBD1. Germline V CDR1 and CDR2: SQVTM, ANQGSEA. J gave up 8 bases and V 3 bases, and 6 bases lay outside the gene matches. This CDR3 contains 12 residues.

The chain carries TRBV20-1 and TRBJ2-1; D perhaps matches TRBD2 (6 bases). The CDR3 covers 12 residues. V lost 8 bases and J lost 4, with 12 bases in between. Germline loops: CDR1 DFQATT, CDR2 SNEGSKA (reference sequence). The CDR3 loop is CSSPGLYNEQFF. In nucleotides, the CDR3 is TGCAGTTCCCCGGGACTGTACAATGAGCAGTTCTTC.

The chain links TRBV4-3 to TRBJ2-3, with a possible D match to TRBD1 (5 bases). Germline lookup yields CDR1 LGHNA and CDR2 YSLEER. The length of the CDR3 is 15 residues. With 1 base removed from V and 2 bases from J, the gap between germline ends came to 10 bases. The CDR3, as DNA: TGCGCCAGCAGCCAAGGAAGGGGATTCACAGATACGCAGTATTTT. Amino acids: CASSQGRGFTDTQYF.

The rearrangement links TRBV4-1 to TRBJ2-1; 7 bases map to TRBD2. This CDR3 is built from 15 residues. The germline gives CDR1 MGHRA, CDR2 YSYEKL. V lost 2 bases to trimming and J lost 8 bases; unmatched junction nucleotides: 9. CDR3 DNA: TGCGCCAGCAGCCAACCGGGGACTACCAGTCATGAGCAGTTCTTC. It codes for CASSQPGTTSHEQFF.

The chain is built from TRBV9 and TRBJ1-1, with D tentatively TRBD1 (6 bases). The CDR3 totals 13 residues. The V gene's germline CDR1 is SGDLS and CDR2 YYNGEE. With 3 bases removed from V and 12 bases from J, the gap between germline ends came to 18 bases. The CDR3 sequence: CASSGGDTQGTFF. For the CDR3, the DNA is TGTGCCAGCAGCGGCGGGGACACCCAGGGGACTTTCTTT.

The gene calls are TRBV20-1 and TRBJ2-1, with 13 bases aligning to TRBD2. The length of the CDR3 is 15 residues. Germline loops: CDR1 DFQATT, CDR2 SNEGSKA (reference sequence). V lost 4 bases to trimming and J lost 8 bases; unmatched junction nucleotides: 8. CDR3: CSATRLAGGSDEQFF. CDR3 in DNA: TGCAGTGCTACACGACTAGCGGGGGGTAGCGATGAGCAGTTCTTC.

V usage is TRBV30 and J usage is TRBJ2-7, with D possibly TRBD2 on 5 matching bases. This CDR3 spans 16 amino acids. Looked up from germline, CDR1 is GTSNPN and CDR2 is SVGIG (reference sequence). Trimming shortened V by 0 bases and J by 0 bases, and 15 bases separated the two germline ends. The chain's CDR3 is CAWSVYDSGISYEQYF. The CDR3, as DNA: TGTGCCTGGAGTGTCTACGATTCGGGAATCTCCTACGAGCAGTACTTC.

J is TRBJ1-1 and V is TRBV9, with 8 bases aligning to TRBD1. With 4 bases clipped from V and 2 bases from J, the junction kept 19 bases outside the gene matches. Looked up from germline, CDR1 is SGDLS and CDR2 is YYNGEE. The CDR3 runs to 19 residues. CDR3 DNA: TGTGCCAGCAGCCCGGGTGTGGACAGGGTAGTCGGGGGAAACACTGAAGCTTTCTTT. It codes for CASSPGVDRVVGGNTEAFF.

By its share, this clonotype is medium-sized. The chain employs TRBV11-3 and TRBJ2-1; TRBD2 agrees at 9 bases. CDR3 size: 16 residues. CDR1 is SGHNT and CDR2 is YENEEA in the germline V gene. Losses at the gene ends were 4 bases for V and 4 bases for J; bases not matched to a gene: 8. The CDR3 sequence is CASSSRDSGSYNEQFF. In DNA form, the CDR3 reads TGTGCCAGCAGCTCCCGAGATAGCGGGAGTTACAATGAGCAGTTCTTC.

DNA of the CDR3: TGTGCCAGCAGCCTAGCCCGGGGCGCAGAAGCTTTCTTT. Translation: CASSLARGAEAFF. This chain connects TRBV3-1 to TRBJ1-1; D perhaps matches TRBD1 (5 bases). There are 13 residues in the CDR3. The germline V gene has CDR1 LGHDT and CDR2 YNNKEL (reference sequence). The germline V and J ends were trimmed by 4 bases and 8 bases, with 14 bases remaining between them.

V is TRBV3-1 and J is TRBJ2-3; D call uncertain. V lost 4 bases and J 3 bases, leaving 14 bases between the germline ends. CDR1 is LGHDT and CDR2 is YNNKEL in the germline V gene (reference sequence). CDR3 length: 15 residues. CDR3 sequence: CASSLSSRVTDTQYF. The CDR3 DNA reads TGTGCCAGCAGCCTCTCTAGTAGGGTAACAGATACGCAGTATTTT.

The chain recombines TRBV9 with TRBJ2-2; no clear D gene. Trimming pared 4 bases from V and 6 bases from J, leaving 7 bases between. CDR3 length: 12 amino acids. The germline CDR1 and CDR2 sequences are SGDLS and YYNGEE. The CDR3 here is CASSIRSGELFF. For the CDR3, the DNA is TGTGCCAGCAGCATCCGGTCCGGGGAGCTGTTTTTT.

The chain combines TRBV7-9 with TRBJ1-2; D is perhaps TRBD1 (6 bases). V was pared by 5 bases and J by 3 bases, with 16 bases between. CDR1 and CDR2 (germline): SEHNR, FQNEAQ (reference sequence). The CDR3 is 15 amino acids. Here the CDR3 reads CASSPQGKEDYGYTF. The CDR3 coding sequence is TGTGCCAGCAGCCCCCAGGGGAAGGAGGACTATGGCTACACCTTC.

The rearrangement joins TRBV14 to TRBJ2-7; D remains ambiguous. V dropped 1 base and J dropped 7 bases, with 11 bases sitting between them. CDR3 length: 13 amino acids. CDR1 is SGHDN, CDR2 FVKESK, per germline. In nucleotides, the CDR3 is TGTGCCAGCAGCCAAGGTAATGGTTTGGAGCAGTACGTC. The encoded protein is CASSQGNGLEQYV.

The V gene is TRBV20-1, the J gene TRBJ2-1; D perhaps matches TRBD2 (6 bases). Trimming pared 3 bases from V and 0 bases from J, leaving 12 bases between. The CDR3 consists of 15 residues. Per the germline V gene, CDR1 is DFQATT and CDR2 is SNEGSKA (reference sequence). The CDR3: CSARDYTLSYNEQFF. Written as DNA, the CDR3 is TGCAGTGCTAGGGACTATACTCTCTCCTACAATGAGCAGTTCTTC.

In its sample, this clonotype was seen once. The chain employs TRBV7-9 and TRBJ2-1; D is perhaps TRBD2 (5 bases). Trimming took 2 bases from V and 11 from J, leaving 10 bases between them. Germline-derived CDR1 and CDR2 are SEHNR and FQNEAQ (reference sequence). There are 12 residues in the CDR3. This chain's CDR3 is CASSLSPSKQFF. The CDR3 DNA sequence: TGTGCCAGCAGCTTAAGTCCTAGCAAGCAGTTCTTC.

The chain links TRBV29-1 to TRBJ2-1; D unresolved. Germline CDR1 SQVTM, CDR2 ANQGSEA. V lost 6 bases and J 0 bases, leaving 15 bases between the germline ends. There are 15 residues in the CDR3. The CDR3 nucleotides are TGCAGCGTACCCCCGACCAAGAGCTCCTACAATGAGCAGTTCTTC. Translation: CSVPPTKSSYNEQFF.

This chain connects TRBV7-9 to TRBJ2-7; no firm D call. CDR3 size: 15 residues. The V end lost 1 base, the J end lost 0 bases, and 10 bases lay between the germline ends. The germline gives CDR1 SEHNR, CDR2 FQNEAQ (reference sequence). CDR3 bases: TGTGCCAGCAGCTTAGGCGTCAGCCTCTCCTACGAGCAGTACTTC. This gives the protein CASSLGVSLSYEQYF.

This chain connects TRBV29-1 to TRBJ2-7; 9 bases are a match to TRBD2. V was clipped by 7 bases and J by 1 base; unmatched bases: 5. The germline CDR1 and CDR2 sequences are SQVTM and ANQGSEA. CDR3 length equals 13 residues. The CDR3 is CSALTSGSYEQYF. Written as DNA, the CDR3 is TGCAGCGCCCTTACTAGCGGGTCCTACGAGCAGTACTTC.

The J gene is TRBJ2-1, the V gene TRBV11-3, with 9 positions matching TRBD2. There are 14 residues in the CDR3. Trimming took 0 bases from V and 10 from J; bases not matched to a gene: 4. Germline assignment: CDR1 SGHNT and CDR2 YENEEA. The CDR3 reads CASSLDPSGNEQFF. The CDR3 coding sequence is TGTGCCAGCAGCTTAGATCCTAGCGGGAACGAGCAGTTCTTC.

With regard to this clonotype: The junction differs from germline at one of its ends, possibly a read error. The J gene is TRBJ2-7, the V gene TRBV7-9, with TRBD2 matching over 10 bases. Germline CDR1 and CDR2: SEHNR and FQNEAQ (reference sequence). CDR3 size: 14 residues. CDR3 sequence (DNA): TGTGCCAGCAGCCTAGCGGGAGAGCTCAACGAGCAGTACTTC. It specifies CASSLAGELNEQYF.

This clonotype was counted between two and nine times. The CDR3 spells CASSIGTSGYNEQFF. DNA for the CDR3: TGTGCCAGTAGTATTGGGACTAGCGGTTACAATGAGCAGTTCTTC. This chain uses TRBV19 with TRBJ2-1, with TRBD2 matching 11 bases. V shed 3 bases and J 4 bases; nucleotides not matched to a gene: 2. The V gene's germline CDR1 is LNHDA and CDR2 SQIVND (reference sequence). The CDR3 is made up of 15 amino acids.